The 9 T cell receptor beta chains given below trace back to one sample, sequenced in a study of shared clonotypes between healthy human individuals. The repertoire was sequenced with immunoSEQ multiplex PCR; TCRdb's copy has only in-frame clones and lacks some. Among a few hundred thousand clones listed, around three quarters were seen once. Sample: PBMCs. These receptors were obtained from a woman between 40 and 55 years old in good health. Some clones in this sample may be carry-over from other donors' samples.

The chain recombines TRBV6-1 with TRBJ2-5; D may be TRBD1 (6 bases). V lost 8 bases, J lost 5 bases, and 15 bases lay in between. Germline assignment: CDR1 MNHNS and CDR2 SASEGT. The CDR3 is 13 amino acids. This chain's CDR3 is CASRAQGRETQYF. The CDR3 DNA follows: TGTGCCAGCCGGGCACAGGGAAGGGAGACCCAGTACTTC.

The rearrangement links TRBV18 to TRBJ2-7, with 14 bases matching TRBD2. There are 15 residues in the CDR3. Germline CDR1 and CDR2: KGHSH and LQKENI. The V and J ends lost 5 bases and 4 bases, in that order; junction bases with no gene match: 4. The DNA for the CDR3 is TGTGCCAGCTCATCGGGACTAGCGGGAGCGTACGAGCAGTACTTC. Its protein is CASSSGLAGAYEQYF.

The J gene is TRBJ2-1, the V gene TRBV28, with 8 bases that match TRBD1. CDR3 size: 16 residues. J lost 7 bases, V lost 7 bases, and 15 bases had no gene match. CDR1 is MDHEN and CDR2 is SYDVKM in the germline V gene. The CDR3 is CASTLSTGVHTNEQFF. For the CDR3, the DNA is TGTGCCAGCACCCTCTCGACAGGGGTCCATACTAATGAGCAGTTCTTC.

This sequence joins TRBV28 and TRBJ2-1; D is unresolved. This CDR3 has 12 amino acids. The V gene's germline CDR1 is MDHEN and CDR2 SYDVKM. The CDR3 DNA reads TGTGTCGCCGGTAGCTCCTACAATGAGCAGTTCTTC. Its translation: CVAGSSYNEQFF.

Notes on this clone: Other DNA sequences in this sample translate to the same CDR3. The chain joins TRBV18 to TRBJ2-7; D is unclear. The V and J ends lost 2 bases and 0 bases respectively, with 5 bases between them. CDR1 KGHSH and CDR2 LQKENI come from the germline V gene. CDR3 size: 13 residues. The CDR3 spells CASSPSSSYEQYF. For the CDR3, the DNA is TGTGCCAGCTCACCATCGAGCTCCTACGAGCAGTACTTC.

V gene TRBV4-3 combines with J gene TRBJ2-4; no clear D gene. The CDR3 extends over 16 amino acids. CDR1 is LGHNA and CDR2 is YSLEER in the germline V gene. Between the trimmed V and J ends, which lost 1 base and 0 bases, there was a span of 10 bases. The CDR3 region is CASSQGFTLAKNIQYF. The DNA of the CDR3 is TGCGCCAGCAGCCAAGGGTTCACGCTAGCCAAAAACATTCAGTACTTC.

This CDR3 reads CASSIQVGNYNEQFF. The CDR3, as DNA: TGTGCCAGTAGTATACAGGTAGGGAACTACAATGAGCAGTTCTTC. The chain joins TRBV19 to TRBJ2-1; no clear D gene. This CDR3 region has 15 residues. Germline V CDR1 and CDR2: LNHDA, SQIVND (reference sequence). V gave up 2 bases and J gave up 3 bases, with 11 bases separating them. Drawing the rest from reference TRBV19 and TRBJ2-1, the complete variable domain is DGGITQSPKYLFRKEGQNVTLSCEQNLNHDAMYWYRQDPGQGLRLIYYSQIVNDFQKGDIAEGYSVSREKKESFPLTVTSAQKNPTAFYLCASSIQVGNYNEQFFGPGTRLTVL.

The chain carries TRBV2 and TRBJ1-4; tentatively, D is TRBD1 (5 bases). Germline CDR1 SNHLY, CDR2 FYNNEI. The CDR3 is 14 residues long. V was clipped by 5 bases and J by 5 bases, with 12 bases between them. In DNA form, the CDR3 reads TGTGCCAGCAGTATGGACGGACAAAATGAAAAACTGTTTTTT. Translating it yields CASSMDGQNEKLFF. Filled out from reference TRBV2 and TRBJ1-4, the complete variable domain reads EPEVTQTPSHQVTQMGQEVILRCVPISNHLYFYWYRQILGQKVEFLVSFYNNEISEKSEIFDDQFSVERPDGSNFTLKIRSTKLEDSAMYFCASSMDGQNEKLFFGSGTQLSVL.

A single count supports this clone. V usage is TRBV7-9 and J usage is TRBJ2-7; D unclear. Germline CDR1 reads SEHNR; CDR2 reads FQNEAQ (reference sequence). The CDR3 totals 11 residues. V was clipped by 6 bases and J by 4 bases, with 7 bases between them. CDR3 coding DNA: TGTGCCAGCAGTGTGGGGTACGAGCAGTACTTC. Translated, it gives CASSVGYEQYF. The full variable domain, its missing parts supplied by reference TRBV7-9 and TRBJ2-7, is DTGVSQNPRHKITKRGQNVTFRCDPISEHNRLYWYRQTLGQGPEFLTYFQNEAQLEKSRLLSDRFSAERPKGSFSTLEIQRTEQGDSAMYLCASSVGYEQYFGPGTRLTVT.